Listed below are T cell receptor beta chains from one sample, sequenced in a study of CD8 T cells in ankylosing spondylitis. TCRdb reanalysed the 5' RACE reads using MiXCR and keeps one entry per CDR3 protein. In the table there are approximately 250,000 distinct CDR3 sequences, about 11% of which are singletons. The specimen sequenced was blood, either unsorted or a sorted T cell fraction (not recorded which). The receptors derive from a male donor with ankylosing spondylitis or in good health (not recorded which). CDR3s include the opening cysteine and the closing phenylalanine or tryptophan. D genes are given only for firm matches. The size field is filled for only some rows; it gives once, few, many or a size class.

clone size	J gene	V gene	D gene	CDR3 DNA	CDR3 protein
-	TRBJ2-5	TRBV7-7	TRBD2	TGTGCCAGCAGCTTGGGTAGCGGGAGGGTACAAGAGACCCAGTACTTC	CASSLGSGRVQETQYF
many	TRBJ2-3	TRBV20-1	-	TGCAGTGCTAGAGCCGGCGGGTTCACAGATACGCAGTATTTT	CSARAGGFTDTQYF
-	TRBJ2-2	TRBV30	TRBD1	TGTGCCTGGAGGCGGACAGGGGGCACCGGGGAGCTGTTTTTT	CAWRRTGGTGELFF
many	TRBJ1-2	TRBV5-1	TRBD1	TGCGCCAGCAGCCTCGGACAGGGAACGGGTGGCTACACCTTC	CASSLGQGTGGYTF
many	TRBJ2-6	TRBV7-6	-	TGTGCCAGCAGCTCATCCACGGGGGCCAGCTCTGGGGCCAACGTCCTGACTTTC	CASSSSTGASSGANVLTF
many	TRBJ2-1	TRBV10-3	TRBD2	TGTGCCATCAGTGGACTAGCGGGAGCTGGGAATGAGCAGTTCTTC	CAISGLAGAGNEQFF
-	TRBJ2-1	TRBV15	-	TGTGCCACCAGCAGAGTAGCCCCCTACAATGAGCAGTTCTTC	CATSRVAPYNEQFF
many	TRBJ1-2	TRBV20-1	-	TGCAGTGCTAGAGATATGAGGGATCTCGGGGGCTACACCTTC	CSARDMRDLGGYTF
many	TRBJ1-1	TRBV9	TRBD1	TGTGCCAGCAGCGGGGCCCCCGGACAGGGGGCTGAAGCTTTCTTT	CASSGAPGQGAEAFF
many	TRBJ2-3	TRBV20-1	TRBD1	TGCAGTGCCGGTCCCTCGACAGGGGTTTCAGATACGCAGTATTTT	CSAGPSTGVSDTQYF
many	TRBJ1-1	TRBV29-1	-	TGCAGCGTTCTGACGATGAACACTGAAGCTTTCTTT	CSVLTMNTEAFF
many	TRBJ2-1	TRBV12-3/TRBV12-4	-	TGTGCCAGCAGTCCGCTCAGGGGGGCAATGAAGCTGAGTGAGCAGTTCTTC	CASSPLRGAMKLSEQFF
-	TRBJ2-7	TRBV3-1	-	TGTGCCAGCAGCCAAGTCCCCGGTCGTGGGGCACCCTTTGCCTACGAGCAGTACTTC	CASSQVPGRGAPFAYEQYF
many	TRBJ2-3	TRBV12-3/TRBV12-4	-	TGTGCCAGCAGTCCCACCCCTTCGGGGGTTACAGATACGCAGTATTTT	CASSPTPSGVTDTQYF
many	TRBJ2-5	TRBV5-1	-	TGCGCCAGCAGCTTCGGTACAGCCGGGAAAGAGACCCAGTACTTC	CASSFGTAGKETQYF
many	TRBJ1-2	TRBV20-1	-	TGCAGTGCTATAGTGGGGGACTATGGCTACACCTTC	CSAIVGDYGYTF